These 14 T cell receptor beta chains were all obtained from the same sample, sequenced in a study of response to subunit inactivated influenza vaccine. MiXCR, applied by TCRdb to the RT-PCR reads, yields one record per CDR3 protein. The sample has roughly 760,000 distinct CDR3 sequences; about 20% are singletons. Sequencing used PBMCs from blood, obtained roughly 5 days after vaccination. These receptors were collected from a man aged 50 to 60 who received an inactivated influenza vaccine.

This clonotype was found a few times. This chain joins TRBV7-8 and TRBJ2-7; the D gene is possibly TRBD2 (5 bases). There are 16 residues in the CDR3. Trimming removed 5 bases from V and 0 bases from J, with 17 bases in between. Germline CDR1 is SGHVS and CDR2 is FQNEAQ. The CDR3 spells CASSLRGSPSSYEQYF. The CDR3 DNA follows: TGTGCCAGCAGCCTGAGAGGGTCACCAAGCTCCTACGAGCAGTACTTC.

This chain links TRBV20-1 with TRBJ2-7, with 11 positions matching TRBD2. The CDR3 runs to 16 residues. V was pared by 0 bases and J by 4 bases, with 8 bases of the junction left unmatched. CDR1 is DFQATT and CDR2 is SNEGSKA in the germline V gene (reference sequence). The CDR3 spells CSARDISTSGKYEQYF. CDR3 DNA sequence: TGCAGTGCTAGAGATATTTCGACTAGCGGGAAGTACGAGCAGTACTTC.

This clonotype has just a few counts. The CDR3 protein is CASSLTGGRPDEQYF. CDR3 in DNA: TGTGCCAGCAGCTTAACCGGGGGGCGACCTGACGAGCAGTACTTC. V usage is TRBV7-3 and J usage is TRBJ2-7, with TRBD2 as a possible D gene (7 bases). The CDR3 extends over 15 amino acids. V gave up 0 bases and J gave up 5 bases, with 14 bases separating them. The germline V gene has CDR1 SGHTA and CDR2 FQGTGA.

There are many counts of this clonotype. The genes are TRBV5-1 and TRBJ2-1; D gene uncertain. Trimming left V 1 base short and J 9 bases short, with 8 bases between. The CDR3 length is 12 residues. Germline V gene lookup returns CDR1 SGHRS and CDR2 YFSETQ. CDR3 sequence: CASSLSRSEQFF. The CDR3 bases are TGCGCCAGCAGCTTGTCTAGGAGTGAGCAGTTCTTC. Full variable domain (rest looked up from reference TRBV5-1 and TRBJ2-1): KAGVTQTPRYLIKTRGQQVTLSCSPISGHRSVSWYQQTPGQGLQFLFEYFSETQRNKGNFPGRFSGRQFSNSRSEMNVSTLELGDSALYLCASSLSRSEQFFGPGTRLTVL.

The rearrangement links TRBV30 to TRBJ2-3; the D is unclear. Germline V CDR1 and CDR2: GTSNPN, SVGIG (reference sequence). This CDR3 spans 11 amino acids. V shed 0 bases and J shed 6 bases, with 4 bases lying between them. In DNA, the CDR3 is TGTGCCTGGAGTGTATCGGATACGCAGTATTTT. This codes for CAWSVSDTQYF. The full variable domain, in which reference TRBV30 and TRBJ2-3 provide the parts outside the CDR3, is SQTIHQWPATLVQPVGSPLSLECTVEGTSNPNLYWYRQAAGRGLQLLFYSVGIGQISSEVPQNLSASRPQDRQFILSSKKLLLSDSGFYLCAWSVSDTQYFGPGTRLTVL.

The chain has TRBV20-1 and TRBJ2-7; 8 nucleotides agree with TRBD1. V gave up 7 bases and J gave up 5 bases; unmatched junction bases: 7. Germline-derived CDR1 and CDR2 are DFQATT and SNEGSKA (reference sequence). This CDR3 spans 12 amino acids. CDR3 in DNA: TGCAGTGGGAAACAGGGGGGCCACGAGCAGTACTTC. As protein: CSGKQGGHEQYF.

This clonotype came up a few times. The chain couples TRBV5-1 to TRBJ2-5, with D tentatively TRBD1 (5 bases). Germline V gives CDR1 SGHRS, CDR2 YFSETQ. The CDR3 sequence is 15 residues long. Deletions cut 3 bases from V and 4 bases from J, with 16 bases between. CDR3 sequence reads: CASSYGQTVIETQYF. For the CDR3, the DNA is TGCGCCAGCAGCTACGGACAAACGGTAATAGAGACCCAGTACTTC.

The chain is built from TRBV12-3 or TRBV12-4 and TRBJ2-1, with D perhaps matching TRBD1 (5 bases). Deletions cut 7 bases from V and 8 bases from J, with 18 bases between. This CDR3 is 14 amino acids long. CDR3 protein: CASTPSIPGHEQFF. CDR3 bases: TGTGCCAGCACCCCCAGCATCCCAGGGCATGAGCAGTTCTTC.

The rearrangement joins TRBV20-1 to TRBJ2-7, with D possibly TRBD2 on 6 matching bases. This CDR3 spans 14 amino acids. The germline V and J ends were trimmed by 6 bases and 0 bases, with 15 bases remaining between them. Germline CDR1 is DFQATT and CDR2 is SNEGSKA (reference sequence). Written as DNA, the CDR3 is TGCAGTGCCTCTACCGGAGGGTCCTCCTACGAGCAGTACTTC. It translates to CSASTGGSSYEQYF.

The sample holds a few counts of this clonotype. The chain couples TRBV6-9 to TRBJ1-1; D remains ambiguous. V gave up 0 bases and J gave up 3 bases, with 23 bases separating them. CDR1 and CDR2 from the germline V gene are MNHGY and SVAAGI. The CDR3 extends over 19 amino acids. In DNA, the CDR3 is TGTGCCAGCAGTTATTCAGGCTGGGGATGGGGTACCGAGGACACTGAAGCTTTCTTT. Its protein is CASSYSGWGWGTEDTEAFF.

This clonotype was found a few times. The chain recombines TRBV24-1 with TRBJ2-1; TRBD2 agrees at 8 bases. V trimming: 5 bases; J trimming: 10 bases; junction bases outside the gene matches: 12. There are 15 residues in the CDR3. Germline V gene lookup returns CDR1 KGHDR and CDR2 SFDVKD. This CDR3 is CATSAPGGAGLEQFF. The CDR3, as DNA: TGTGCCACCAGTGCCCCCGGGGGGGCCGGGCTAGAGCAGTTCTTC.

The CDR3 reads CASSLLSGITDTQYF. The CDR3 DNA sequence: TGTGCCAGCAGCTTATTATCAGGGATCACAGATACGCAGTATTTT. V and J are TRBV11-2 and TRBJ2-3; tentatively, D is TRBD1 (5 bases). CDR3 size: 15 residues. Germline V gives CDR1 SGHAT, CDR2 FQNNGV. V lost 2 bases and J lost 2, with 11 bases in between.

The chain has TRBV6-5 and TRBJ2-7; TRBD2 might be the D (6 bases). The germline V gene has CDR1 MNHEY and CDR2 SVGAGI. This CDR3 has 15 residues. The V gene lost 2 bases and the J gene lost 3 bases, with 14 bases spanning the gap. The CDR3 loop is CASSYIMEGRYEQYF. CDR3 nucleotide sequence: TGTGCCAGCAGTTACATCATGGAGGGGCGCTACGAGCAGTACTTC.

This chain uses TRBV28 with TRBJ1-2; 7 positions match TRBD1. This CDR3 is built from 12 residues. Germline CDR1 reads MDHEN; CDR2 reads SYDVKM. V lost 6 bases to trimming and J lost 8 bases; unmatched junction nucleotides: 6. DNA for the CDR3: TGTGCCAGCAGGAGACAGGGATACGGCTACACCTTC. Its translation: CASRRQGYGYTF.